The entry below describes one TCR beta chain. It has no known antigen specificity. The sample holds no much larger clone one base away, and base qualities are not on file. The time point label, read with the paper, signifies: 20 to 30 months on ibrutinib. For TCR beta library preparation, roughly 2 micrograms of genomic DNA were extracted from the cryopreserved PBMCs. Longitudinal blood samples from CLL patients on ibrutinib monotherapy underwent high-throughput TCR beta sequencing. The patients took part in an open-label, single-center phase 2 trial of ibrutinib monotherapy. The germline V gene supplies CDR1 SGHTA and CDR2 FQGTGA. The CDR3 contains 13 residues, cysteine and phenylalanine counted. Only the CDR3 DNA is retained, 39 bases long and in frame from the first base. Germline trimming amounts to 6 bases on V and 5 bases on J, with 5 as the count of junction bases outside the gene matches. The data derive from a study of cytotoxic CD8 clonotypes in ibrutinib-treated CLL (dated by TCRdb to the early 2020s). With respect to the entire study: The cohort was composed of under 12 relapsed/refractory and roughly 14 treatment-naive patients; IGHV unmutated status was identified in roughly 18 patients. Cryopreserved peripheral blood mononuclear cells were collected at three points: before therapy, at response, and at either sustained remission or disease progression. On average, each sample had approximately 280,000 productive templates and 94,082 productive rearrangements. The response samples were drawn at a median of 12 months into treatment, with a range of roughly 6 to 40 months. All remission and progressive disease samples were collected while patients were still receiving ibrutinib. Partial responses were observed in approximately 24 patients and complete responses in 2; after a median follow-up of about 69 months, remission was maintained in approximately 14 patients and progression was observed in approximately 12. Longitudinal samples were obtainable from about 30% of the 86 participants in the trial.

The goal of deep resolution MiSeq sequencing was a depth between 1 in 1 million and 1 in 200,000 T cells, and coverage averaged 10x per clonotype. TCR beta libraries were generated with the immunoSEQ hsTCRB Kit. From the authors' description of their analysis: The data were analyzed with ImmunoSEQ Analyzer and ImmunoSEQ Data Assistant, and V, D and J gene assignments followed IMGT definitions. Clonality was computed as one minus normalized Shannon entropy of productive rearrangement frequencies, ranging from 0 to 1. Public clonotype analysis was restricted to overrepresented clonotypes comprising at least 0.05% of each patient's repertoire. Thirteen age-matched healthy donor repertoires from immuneACCESS were used as controls for clonality. The clones in this table, taken by TCRdb from immuneACCESS, are in-frame only. Not every clone is retained; where verified, under half of the shortfall comes from an unresolved V gene, and the cause of the rest is unknown. V and J calls plus clone size are reproduced from that table; the DNA served to infer D and trimming. Within this sample are about 120,000 clones, with 55% to 75% of them counted one time only. The ten biggest clones cover about 40% of the sample.

The paper as a whole reports these results and caveats: Lymph node repertoires were not examined, and the timing of sampling was not matched between patients in sustained remission and those whose disease progressed. At ibrutinib response clonality went up, during sustained remission it held steady, and at progression it dropped back toward baseline. Baseline clonality was found to be higher than that of age-matched healthy donors and was strongly correlated with circulating CD8+ T-cell counts. Public clonotypes were rare and either contracted or stayed stable during treatment, and the rise in clonality at ibrutinib response reflected the expansion of private clonotypes.

The chain uses TRBV7-3 and TRBJ2-5, and 8 junction bases match TRBD1. The clonotype comes from a human donor with chronic lymphocytic leukemia. The sample consisted of PBMCs, taken after 24 months of ibrutinib treatment. The DNA reads as follows: TGTGCCAGCAGTACAGGGGGAGGCGAGACCCAGTACTTC. This sequence encodes CASSTGGGETQYF.